The 18 T cell receptor beta chains in this list originate from one sample, sequenced in a study of T cell repertoires in cytomegalovirus infection. TCRdb re-analysed the reads in MiXCR, keeping a single row per CDR3 protein. The sample lists some 350,000 distinct CDR3 sequences, 25% to 35% seen once, with roughly 20% in the top ten. Their antigens remain unidentified. Sequencing used cultured PBMCs, obtained from culture after CMV antigen stimulation. These receptors were collected from a human donor in good health (CMV status not recorded). Some clones in this sample may be carry-over from other donors' samples.

This rearrangement joins TRBV27 to TRBJ2-6; D gene uncertain. V was pared by 5 bases and J by 1 base, with 6 bases between. Germline values: CDR1 MNHEY, CDR2 SMNVEV (reference sequence). This CDR3 contains 14 residues. The CDR3 loop reads CASSLQSGANVLTF. CDR3 sequence (DNA): TGTGCCAGCAGTCTCCAATCTGGGGCCAACGTCCTGACTTTC. The full variable domain, in which reference TRBV27 and TRBJ2-6 provide the parts outside the CDR3, is EAQVTQNPRYLITVTGKKLTVTCSQNMNHEYMSWYRQDPGLGLRQIYYSMNVEVTDKGDVPEGYKVSRKEKRNFPLILESPSPNQTSLYFCASSLQSGANVLTFGAGSRLTVL.

This chain uses TRBV6-1 with TRBJ1-5; TRBD1 aligns across 8 bases. Germline CDR1 and CDR2: MNHNS and SASEGT. The CDR3 length is 14 residues. The V gene end was trimmed by 1 base and the J gene end by 6 bases; junction bases not matched to a gene: 2. The CDR3 DNA sequence: TGTGCCAGCAGTGAAGGACAGGGGTTTCAGCCCCAGCATTTT. Amino acid sequence: CASSEGQGFQPQHF.

This chain links TRBV6-1 with TRBJ2-1; no definite D call. The length of the CDR3 is 15 residues. Germline V gene sequence: CDR1 MNHNS, CDR2 SASEGT. V was shortened by 7 bases and J by 0 bases, with 13 bases between the two germline ends. CDR3 nucleotides: TGTGCCAGCACACTAAAGGCGAGCTCCTACAATGAGCAGTTCTTC. Protein sequence: CASTLKASSYNEQFF.

This clonotype appeared a few times. This rearrangement joins TRBV6-1 to TRBJ1-6; 7 nucleotides align to TRBD1. V lost 10 bases, J lost 10 bases, and 10 bases stayed unmatched. CDR1 is MNHNS and CDR2 is SASEGT in the germline V gene. CDR3 size: 13 residues. The CDR3 DNA reads TGTGCCACTAGACAGGGCCTTACATCACCCCTCCACTTT. This translates into CATRQGLTSPLHF.

The chain links TRBV7-8 to TRBJ1-1, with 9 bases aligning to TRBD1. Germline loops: CDR1 SGHVS, CDR2 FQNEAQ. The CDR3 consists of 15 residues. Trimming cost V 5 bases and J 5 bases; bases outside gene matches: 9. The CDR3 region is CASSPHRDRVTEAFF. In nucleotides, the CDR3 is TGTGCCAGCAGCCCCCACCGGGACAGGGTGACTGAAGCTTTCTTT. Combining the CDR3 with reference TRBV7-8 and TRBJ1-1 gives the whole variable domain GAGVSQSPRYKVAKRGQDVALRCDPISGHVSLFWYQQALGQGPEFLTYFQNEAQLDKSGLPSDRFFAERPEGSVSTLKIQRTQQEDSAVYLCASSPHRDRVTEAFFGQGTRLTVV.

V gene TRBV9 combines with J gene TRBJ1-1; 9 nucleotides line up with TRBD1. V shed 3 bases and J 3 bases; nucleotides not matched to a gene: 15. The germline CDR1 and CDR2 sequences are SGDLS and YYNGEE. The CDR3 runs to 18 residues. The CDR3 sequence is CASSARPEWTGVDTEAFF. The CDR3 coding sequence is TGTGCCAGCAGCGCGCGCCCTGAGTGGACAGGGGTGGACACTGAAGCTTTCTTT.

The table lists this clonotype with a few counts. In nucleotides, the CDR3 is TGTGCCAGCAGCCCCCCTGACAAGAGCTCCTACAATGAGCAGTTCTTC. This gives the protein CASSPPDKSSYNEQFF. The chain employs TRBV7-9 and TRBJ2-1; D gene uncertain. CDR3 length: 16 amino acids. Germline lookup yields CDR1 SEHNR and CDR2 FQNEAQ (reference sequence). V was shortened by 5 bases and J by 0 bases, with 14 bases between the two germline ends. Full variable domain (outside the CDR3, taken from reference TRBV7-9 and TRBJ2-1): DTGVSQNPRHKITKRGQNVTFRCDPISEHNRLYWYRQTLGQGPEFLTYFQNEAQLEKSRLLSDRFSAERPKGSFSTLEIQRTEQGDSAMYLCASSPPDKSSYNEQFFGPGTRLTVL.

V gene TRBV6-5 combines with J gene TRBJ2-3, with D maybe TRBD2 (6 bases). Trimming stripped 7 bases from V and 3 bases from J, with 11 bases between. This CDR3 spans 13 amino acids. Germline CDR1 reads MNHEY; CDR2 reads SVGAGI. CDR3 nucleotides: TGTGCCAGCACTAAGCGGGCGACAGATACGCAGTATTTT. It yields the protein CASTKRATDTQYF.

This chain uses TRBV7-9 with TRBJ1-5; D call uncertain. V was pared by 5 bases and J by 0 bases, with 17 bases between. The CDR3 covers 17 residues. Germline V CDR1 and CDR2: SEHNR, FQNEAQ (reference sequence). DNA for the CDR3: TGTGCCAGCAGCCTAGAGTACGGGGTCCATAGCAATCAGCCCCAGCATTTT. Translated, it gives CASSLEYGVHSNQPQHF.

This clonotype was detected only once. The chain joins TRBV7-2 to TRBJ1-2; no definite D call. This CDR3 has 12 residues. The V and J ends lost 5 bases and 8 bases respectively, with 12 bases between them. Germline values: CDR1 SGHTA, CDR2 FQGNSA. As DNA, the CDR3 is TGTGCCAGCAGCGACGTAACGTCCGGCTACACCTTC. This codes for CASSDVTSGYTF.

The rearrangement uses TRBV20-1 and TRBJ2-3; D uncertain. Trimming removed 6 bases at V and 4 bases at J, with 20 bases between. The CDR3 covers 15 residues. Germline lookup yields CDR1 DFQATT and CDR2 SNEGSKA (reference sequence). The CDR3 loop is CSAYSPSNVADTQYF. CDR3 in DNA: TGCAGTGCCTACAGCCCCTCCAACGTCGCAGATACGCAGTATTTT.

V usage is TRBV5-5 and J usage is TRBJ2-3; perhaps D is TRBD1 or TRBD2 (5 bases each). From germline, CDR1 is SGHKS and CDR2 YYEKEE (reference sequence). Trimming took 4 bases from V and 6 from J, leaving 15 bases between them. The CDR3 extends over 14 amino acids. CDR3 sequence: CASSTWGSSDTQYF. The CDR3 DNA follows: TGTGCCAGCAGCACCTGGGGGAGTTCCGATACGCAGTATTTT.

The rearrangement uses TRBV6-5 and TRBJ1-4; D might be TRBD1 (6 bases). This CDR3 spans 15 amino acids. The V gene lost 7 bases and the J gene lost 5 bases, with 17 bases spanning the gap. The V gene's germline CDR1 is MNHEY and CDR2 SVGAGI. The chain's CDR3 is CASIPRRGQNEKLFF. The CDR3 coding sequence is TGTGCCAGCATCCCTCGGAGGGGACAAAATGAAAAACTGTTTTTT.

The chain uses TRBV30 and TRBJ2-3; D is undetermined. Germline CDR1 is GTSNPN and CDR2 is SVGIG (reference sequence). V was shortened by 0 bases and J by 0 bases, with 7 bases between the two germline ends. The CDR3 runs 14 residues. As DNA, the CDR3 is TGTGCCTGGAGTGTATCTATTAGCACAGATACGCAGTATTTT. Amino acids: CAWSVSISTDTQYF.

This chain links TRBV18 with TRBJ2-3, with TRBD1 matching over 11 bases. This CDR3 has 16 residues. Trimming took 4 bases from V and 8 from J; bases not matched to a gene: 11. The germline V gene encodes CDR1 KGHSH and CDR2 LQKENI. CDR3 sequence (DNA): TGTGCCAGCTCACGCCCGGGACAGGGGGGTACCGGTACGCAGTATTTT. Translating gives CASSRPGQGGTGTQYF.

The chain has TRBV7-8 and TRBJ2-7; 15 positions agree with TRBD2. The CDR3 spans 17 residues. Germline trimming cut 5 bases from V and 6 bases from J; bases unmatched to any gene: 11. CDR1 and CDR2 (germline): SGHVS, FQNEAQ. CDR3 coding DNA: TGTGCCAGCAGCCCCGGACTAGCGGGAGGGCTCTTAGGCGAGCAGTACTTC. Protein: CASSPGLAGGLLGEQYF. The full variable domain, its missing parts supplied by reference TRBV7-8 and TRBJ2-7, is GAGVSQSPRYKVAKRGQDVALRCDPISGHVSLFWYQQALGQGPEFLTYFQNEAQLDKSGLPSDRFFAERPEGSVSTLKIQRTQQEDSAVYLCASSPGLAGGLLGEQYFGPGTRLTVT.

Ten or more counts support this clonotype. The chain couples TRBV7-8 to TRBJ2-2; no definite D call. The CDR3 consists of 12 residues. The V and J ends lost 2 bases and 7 bases respectively, with 5 bases between them. Looked up from germline, CDR1 is SGHVS and CDR2 is FQNEAQ. For the CDR3, the DNA is TGTGCCAGCAGCTTATACGGCGGGGAGCTGTTTTTT. This sequence encodes CASSLYGGELFF.

This clonotype showed up just a few times. This chain connects TRBV28 to TRBJ2-7, with 11 nucleotides matching TRBD2. Trimming removed 5 bases from V and 5 bases from J; junction bases left unmatched: 5. The CDR3 spans 14 residues. Germline V lookup: CDR1 MDHEN, CDR2 SYDVKM. The CDR3 DNA follows: TGTGCCAGCAGTATCACTAGCGGGAGAAACGAGCAGTACTTC. It encodes CASSITSGRNEQYF.